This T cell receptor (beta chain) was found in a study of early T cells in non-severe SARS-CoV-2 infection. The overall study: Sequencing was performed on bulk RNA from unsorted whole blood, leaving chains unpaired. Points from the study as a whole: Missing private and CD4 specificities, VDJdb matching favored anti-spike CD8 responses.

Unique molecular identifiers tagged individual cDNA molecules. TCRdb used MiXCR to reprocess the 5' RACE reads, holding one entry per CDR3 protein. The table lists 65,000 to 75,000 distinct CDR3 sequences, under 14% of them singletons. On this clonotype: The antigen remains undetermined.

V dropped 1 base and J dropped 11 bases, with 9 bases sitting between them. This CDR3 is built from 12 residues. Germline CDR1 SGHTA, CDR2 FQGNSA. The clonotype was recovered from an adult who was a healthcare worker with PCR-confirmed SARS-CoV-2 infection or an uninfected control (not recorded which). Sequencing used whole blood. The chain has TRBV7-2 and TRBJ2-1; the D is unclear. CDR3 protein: CASSLEVSKQFF. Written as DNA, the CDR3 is TGTGCCAGCAGCTTAGAAGTTAGTAAGCAGTTCTTC.